This T cell receptor (beta chain) originates from a study of blood T cell repertoires in COVID-19. Overall study: Specimens from acute and convalescent COVID-19 originated in the United States, Italy and Spain. T cells, B-cell-depleted T cells, or PBMCs provided the cDNA or gDNA that served as material.

Source study methods: Amplification of reference gene primers provided the estimated nucleated cell counts. Profiled with immunoSEQ multiplex PCR; TCRdb holds only in-frame clones, not every one. The V and J calls and the clone size are those of that table, but D and trimming were determined from the DNA. The repertoire holds about 46,000 clones, about 86% seen once, with 5.5% to 6.5% in the top ten. Trimming cost V 5 bases and J 1 base; bases outside gene matches: 7. Germline CDR1 reads MNHEY; CDR2 reads SVGEGT. This CDR3 is built from 16 residues. This chain connects TRBV6-2 or TRBV6-3 to TRBJ1-5; 8 positions match TRBD1. This TCR was recovered from a woman of 80 years or more with acute or convalescent COVID-19. Sequencing was performed on peripheral blood. The CDR3: CASSLRTGTSNQPQHF. As DNA, the CDR3 is TGTGCCAGCAGTCTCCGGACAGGGACCAGCAATCAGCCCCAGCATTTT.